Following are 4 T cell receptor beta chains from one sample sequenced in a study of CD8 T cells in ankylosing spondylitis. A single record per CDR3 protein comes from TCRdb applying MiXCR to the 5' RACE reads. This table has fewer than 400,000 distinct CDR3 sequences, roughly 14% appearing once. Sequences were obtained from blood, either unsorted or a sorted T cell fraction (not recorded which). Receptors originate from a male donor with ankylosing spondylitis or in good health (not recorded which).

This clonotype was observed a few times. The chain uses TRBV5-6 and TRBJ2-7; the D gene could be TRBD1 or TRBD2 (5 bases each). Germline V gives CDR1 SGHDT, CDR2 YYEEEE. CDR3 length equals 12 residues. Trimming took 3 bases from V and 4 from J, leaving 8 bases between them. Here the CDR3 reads CASSWGRYEQYF. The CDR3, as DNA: TGTGCCAGCAGCTGGGGACGGTACGAGCAGTACTTC.

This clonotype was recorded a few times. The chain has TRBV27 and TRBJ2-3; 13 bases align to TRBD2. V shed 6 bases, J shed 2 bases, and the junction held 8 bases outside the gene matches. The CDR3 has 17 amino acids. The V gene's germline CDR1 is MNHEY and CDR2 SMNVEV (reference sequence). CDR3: CASSPGLAGRSTDTQYF. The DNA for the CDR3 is TGTGCCAGCAGCCCGGGACTAGCGGGGCGGTCCACAGATACGCAGTATTTT.

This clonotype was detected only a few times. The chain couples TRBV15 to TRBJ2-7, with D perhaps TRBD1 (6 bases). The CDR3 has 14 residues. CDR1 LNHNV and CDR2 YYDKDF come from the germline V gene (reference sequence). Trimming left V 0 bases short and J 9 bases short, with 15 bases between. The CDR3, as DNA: TGTGCCACCAGCAGAGACCCGGACAGCTTAGCGCAGTACTTC. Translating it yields CATSRDPDSLAQYF.

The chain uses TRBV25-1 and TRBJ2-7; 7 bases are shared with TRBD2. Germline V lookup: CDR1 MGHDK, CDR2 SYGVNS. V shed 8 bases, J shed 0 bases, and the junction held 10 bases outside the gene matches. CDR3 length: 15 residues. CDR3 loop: CASVGSGISSYEQYF. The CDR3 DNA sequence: TGTGCCAGCGTCGGGAGCGGGATCAGCTCCTACGAGCAGTACTTC.